The rows below give T cell receptor beta chains drawn from one sample of a study of blood T cell repertoires in COVID-19. Generated by immunoSEQ multiplex PCR, the TCRdb table keeps only in-frame clones and is missing some. The table shows around 150,000 clones, with around nine tenths occurring only once. Source material: peripheral blood. The receptors shown here come from a woman aged 40 to 55 with acute or convalescent COVID-19. Each CDR3 is given without its conserved first and last residue.

CDR3 protein | V gene
ASSAEGGLNTGELF | TRBV7-7
ASSFPKSGTGNSPLH | TRBV7-2
ASSDPGQGSGKLF | TRBV6-2/TRBV6-3
ASSFVRDTEAF | TRBV7-2
ASSQGQGVPKDYNEQF | TRBV6-2/TRBV6-3
ASSLGPRGGTAYQETQY | TRBV5-1
ASRLAGTYEQY | TRBV19
AIRKTSGIEYEQY | TRBV10-3
AWSDSGPTDTQY | TRBV30
ASSWQLAATDTQY | TRBV7-8
ASSLGTGSYNEQF | TRBV11-2
ASSQGRRLNIQY | TRBV7-2
ASSQSGTSYGYT | TRBV4-1
ASSVDFPGELF | TRBV9
ASSSTSGSPYNEQF | TRBV6-4
ASRRTSGNYEQY | TRBV5-1
ASSQDWGTVANEKLF | TRBV4-3
ASSEEADYSNQPQH | TRBV2
ASSVAWDTEYEQY | TRBV9
ASRSDRGSIAEAF | TRBV5-4
ASSHRQGAANEKLF | TRBV4-3
ASSSLRDRGHNEQF | TRBV5-4
ASSLGTGHEAF | TRBV7-2
ASSLGAGEQY | TRBV11-3
AWSPLFQGQTTNEKLF | TRBV30
ASSPGPEKLF | TRBV18
SVEGTGGSYGYT | TRBV29-1
ASSEYRTGGWGYT | TRBV25-1
ASSLNPGQGSSNTEAF | TRBV19
ASSIAPQGNQPQH | TRBV19
SVGETGGAF | TRBV20-1
ASSQGYRGRSNYGYT | TRBV4-1
ASSLPNRGTEAF | TRBV7-2
ASSNLPGQIYEQY | TRBV6-5
ASSTTGEKGQY | TRBV7-8
ASSPTGKGSPLH | TRBV7-3
ASSPVGEYEQY | TRBV18
ASSQGQNTGELF | TRBV4-1
SVEVDQNRRQNYGYT | TRBV29-1
ATTAGVTGNTIY | TRBV10-3
AWSGRGQGHPY | TRBV30
ASSLTGTVDTGELF | TRBV5-1
ASSPTGVANEKLF | TRBV7-2
ASSQEPGRQEGEEKLF | TRBV3-1/TRBV3-2
ASSEQTVMNTEAF | TRBV6-1
ASSVSGAMNTEAF | TRBV19
ASSYTEPEAF | TRBV11-2
ASSYAGRTATYEQY | TRBV6-5
ASSLPFQGDGVGGYT | TRBV5-5